Shown below are 21 T cell receptor beta chains from a single sample sequenced in a study of human T cells and chemical hapten exposure. The time point is: patch test 3, about 24 weeks after DPC sensitization. Regarding treatment: therapeutic diphenylcyclopropenone sensitization with weekly scalp DPC. TCRdb redid the calling of the RACE reads with MiXCR, one entry per CDR3 protein. The repertoire holds fewer than 200,000 distinct CDR3 sequences, about a quarter seen once, with 2.1% in the top ten. This sample comprised whole blood, obtained in connection with sensitization to the hapten diphenylcyclopropenone (DPC). The receptors were gathered from a woman under 30 with alopecia areata. Some clones in this sample may be carry-over from other donors' samples.

This clonotype has more than one count but fewer than ten. The chain is built from TRBV12-3 or TRBV12-4 and TRBJ2-3, with no clear D. V was cut by 8 bases and J by 0 bases, with 6 bases left in between. This CDR3 is built from 12 residues. Here the CDR3 DNA reads TGTGCCAGCGGATTTAGCACAGATACGCAGTATTTT. Its protein is CASGFSTDTQYF.

The rearrangement links TRBV3-1 to TRBJ1-3; no clear D gene. V was pared by 1 base and J by 4 bases, with 2 bases between. Germline CDR1 and CDR2: LGHDT and YNNKEL (reference sequence). This CDR3 is 12 amino acids long. CDR3 loop: CASSQVGNTIYF. CDR3 coding DNA: TGTGCCAGCAGCCAAGTGGGAAACACCATATATTTT.

This clonotype was counted at least ten times. The V gene is TRBV4-1, the J gene TRBJ2-1; D is perhaps TRBD1 (5 bases). Germline V gene lookup returns CDR1 MGHRA and CDR2 YSYEKL. The CDR3 consists of 16 residues. Trimming removed 1 base from V and 5 bases from J, with 15 bases in between. The CDR3 sequence: CASSQVQVTPNNEQFF. In nucleotides, the CDR3 is TGCGCCAGCAGCCAAGTACAGGTGACACCTAACAATGAGCAGTTCTTC.

This clonotype was recorded a few times. The V call is TRBV20-1, the J call TRBJ2-3; 8 positions match TRBD2. V was pared by 5 bases and J by 2 bases, with 9 bases of the junction left unmatched. In germline, CDR1 is DFQATT, CDR2 SNEGSKA (reference sequence). The length of the CDR3 is 15 residues. CDR3 bases: TGCAGTGCTTCGTTTTTAGCGGGATTCACAGATACGCAGTATTTT. Translation gives CSASFLAGFTDTQYF.

The V call is TRBV4-1, the J call TRBJ1-2; perhaps TRBD1 as D (5 bases). CDR1 MGHRA and CDR2 YSYEKL come from the germline V gene. The CDR3 spans 17 residues. V gave up 3 bases and J gave up 0 bases, with 17 bases separating them. The DNA of the CDR3 is TGCGCCAGCAGCCAGGGGGACGGCCCGTATACTAACTATGGCTACACCTTC. Amino acids: CASSQGDGPYTNYGYTF.

This clonotype was picked up a small number of times. V is TRBV4-2 and J is TRBJ2-7; TRBD1 is a possible D gene (6 bases). V was clipped by 5 bases and J by 4 bases, with 18 bases between them. CDR1 and CDR2 from the germline V gene are LGHNA and YNFKEQ. This CDR3 spans 15 amino acids. In DNA, the CDR3 is TGTGCCAGCAGCGCGGACAGCCGAGAAATTTACGAGCAGTACTTC. Translation gives CASSADSREIYEQYF.

Only a few counts were recorded for this clonotype. The V gene is TRBV20-1, the J gene TRBJ1-5; 7 bases agree with TRBD1. Germline CDR1 reads DFQATT; CDR2 reads SNEGSKA (reference sequence). The J segment lost 3 bases and the V segment lost 2 bases, leaving 13 bases of the junction unmatched. CDR3 size: 17 residues. In DNA form, the CDR3 reads TGCAGTGCTAGAAACTCCTTTCGACAGGGCCTCAATCAGCCCCAGCATTTT. It specifies CSARNSFRQGLNQPQHF.

V and J are TRBV3-1 and TRBJ2-3, with a tentative D call TRBD2 (5 bases). The CDR3 covers 14 residues. From germline, CDR1 is LGHDT and CDR2 YNNKEL (reference sequence). Trimming removed 4 bases from V and 5 bases from J, with 13 bases in between. This CDR3 is CASSPRTLVDTQYF. DNA of the CDR3: TGTGCCAGCAGCCCAAGGACTTTAGTAGATACGCAGTATTTT.

DNA for the CDR3: TGTGCCAGCAGAAGGGACAGATGGTCTCAGCCCCAGCATTTT. It yields the protein CASRRDRWSQPQHF. The rearrangement joins TRBV6-2 or TRBV6-3 to TRBJ1-5; TRBD1 matches 7 bases. V was pared by 6 bases and J by 6 bases, with 8 bases of the junction left unmatched. The CDR3 is 14 residues long. The V gene's germline CDR1 is MNHEY and CDR2 SVGEGT.

The V gene is TRBV21-1, the J gene TRBJ2-5; the table's D call, TRBD1, has no DNA check behind it. TRBV21-1 is designated a pseudogene. The CDR3 contains 16 residues. The chain's CDR3 is CASSKAPQGGQETQYF. The CDR3 nucleotides are TGTGCCAGCAGCAAAGCTCCACAGGGAGGCCAAGAGACCCAGTACTTC.

The rearrangement uses TRBV4-1 and TRBJ2-7; D possibly corresponds to TRBD2 (6 bases). The CDR3 sequence is 17 residues long. In germline, CDR1 is MGHRA, CDR2 YSYEKL. V lost 0 bases to trimming and J lost 6 bases, with 21 bases between them. The CDR3 DNA sequence: TGCGCCAGCAGCCAAGAGTTACTAGCCCAAACCGGGGGCGAGCAGTACTTC. Protein: CASSQELLAQTGGEQYF.

There are a few counts of this clonotype. V is TRBV7-9 and J is TRBJ1-1; possibly TRBD1 for D (5 bases). CDR3 length equals 13 residues. CDR1 and CDR2 from the germline V gene are SEHNR and FQNEAQ (reference sequence). With 9 bases removed from V and 4 bases from J, the gap between germline ends came to 15 bases. The CDR3 sequence is CASTGVGGTEAFF. CDR3 DNA sequence: TGTGCCAGTACGGGGGTCGGAGGCACTGAAGCTTTCTTT.

The rearrangement joins TRBV20-1 to TRBJ2-3; D possibly matches TRBD1 or TRBD2 (5 bases each). The V and J ends lost 6 bases and 1 base respectively, with 17 bases between them. The CDR3 is 15 amino acids. Germline V CDR1 and CDR2: DFQATT, SNEGSKA (reference sequence). In DNA, the CDR3 is TGCAGTGCGACGCCCAGGGCGCGGGGCACAGATACGCAGTATTTT. Its protein product is CSATPRARGTDTQYF.

In its sample, this clonotype was seen once. The gene calls are TRBV3-1 and TRBJ1-2; tentatively, D is TRBD1 (5 bases). Germline V CDR1 and CDR2: LGHDT, YNNKEL (reference sequence). The CDR3 is made up of 17 amino acids. Trimming took off 1 base at V and 8 bases at J, with 23 bases between the two ends. CDR3 sequence (DNA): TGTGCCAGCAGCCAAGTTCCCAGGGAGCTACCGATGAGGGGCTACACCTTC. Amino acid sequence: CASSQVPRELPMRGYTF.

The J gene is TRBJ2-3, the V gene TRBV7-2; no definite D call. The CDR3 consists of 15 residues. Trimming left V 4 bases short and J 7 bases short, with 18 bases between. CDR1 SGHTA and CDR2 FQGNSA come from the germline V gene. CDR3 DNA sequence: TGTGCCAGCAGCTCCCGGGCCCCTTCCCCAAATACGCAGTATTTT. Amino acid sequence: CASSSRAPSPNTQYF.

This clonotype showed up just a few times. The chain has TRBV19 and TRBJ2-2; D uncertain. CDR1 and CDR2 from the germline V gene are LNHDA and SQIVND (reference sequence). V lost 1 base and J lost 4, with 10 bases in between. The CDR3 has 15 residues. The DNA for the CDR3 is TGTGCCAGTAGTATAGGGTGGAGTCTCACCGGGGAGCTGTTTTTT. This codes for CASSIGWSLTGELFF.

The chain has TRBV24-1 and TRBJ2-1; 11 bases align to TRBD2. Trimming took 9 bases from V and 5 from J; bases not matched to a gene: 2. CDR1 KGHDR and CDR2 SFDVKD come from the germline V gene. This CDR3 is built from 13 residues. The DNA of the CDR3 is TGTGCCACCGGGACTAGCGGTAACAATGAGCAGTTCTTC. Its translation: CATGTSGNNEQFF.

This chain links TRBV5-4 with TRBJ1-2; D gene ambiguous. The length of the CDR3 is 11 residues. The germline V and J ends were trimmed by 0 bases and 3 bases, with 0 bases remaining between them. Germline V lookup: CDR1 SGHNT, CDR2 YYREEE (reference sequence). CDR3 residues: CASSLDYGYTF. The CDR3 coding sequence is TGTGCCAGCAGCTTGGACTATGGCTACACCTTC. Looking up the rest from reference TRBV5-4 and TRBJ1-2 gives the full variable domain: ETGVTQSPTHLIKTRGQQVTLRCSSQSGHNTVSWYQQALGQGPQFIFQYYREEENGRGNFPPRFSGLQFPNYSSELNVNALELDDSALYLCASSLDYGYTFGSGTRLTVV.

The table lists this clonotype with many counts. The rearrangement uses TRBV27 and TRBJ1-1, with unresolved D. Germline V CDR1 and CDR2: MNHEY, SMNVEV (reference sequence). This CDR3 contains 14 residues. The ends were cut back, 6 bases at V and 1 base at J, with 12 bases in the middle. CDR3 sequence (DNA): TGTGCCAGCAGCCGGAGGACCTCGAACACTGAAGCTTTCTTT. Translation: CASSRRTSNTEAFF.

At least ten counts were recorded for this clonotype. V usage is TRBV12-3 or TRBV12-4 and J usage is TRBJ1-1; D uncertain. V was cut by 6 bases and J by 0 bases, with 5 bases left in between. The CDR3 has 12 residues. In DNA, the CDR3 is TGTGCCAGCAGCGAGATGAACACTGAAGCTTTCTTT. Translation: CASSEMNTEAFF.

The rearrangement uses TRBV7-3 and TRBJ2-7; TRBD1 matches 8 bases. CDR1 is SGHTA and CDR2 is FQGTGA in the germline V gene. The CDR3 has 16 amino acids. With 4 bases clipped from V and 0 bases from J, the junction kept 8 bases outside the gene matches. The chain's CDR3 is CASSSEHRGSSYEQYF. The CDR3, as DNA: TGTGCCAGCAGCTCGGAACACAGGGGGTCCTCCTACGAGCAGTACTTC.